Each of the 9 T cell receptor beta chains below was sequenced from the same sample in a study of T cells in Graves' hyperthyroidism and ophthalmopathy. The investigators amplified TCR beta CDR3 regions from RNA transcripts. The HTBI primer set drove a first-round RT-PCR of the TCR CDR3. TCRdb re-derived calls from the multiplex PCR reads in MiXCR, one entry per CDR3 protein. This table has about 420,000 distinct CDR3 sequences, around a sixth appearing once. Sequenced material: blood. The receptor source for this set is a woman between 18 and 29 years old with Graves' hyperthyroidism.

This clonotype was seen many times. The V and J genes are TRBV7-2 and TRBJ1-2; 7 bases line up with TRBD1. The J segment lost 4 bases and the V segment lost 4 bases, leaving 3 bases of the junction unmatched. This CDR3 has 13 amino acids. Germline CDR1 SGHTA, CDR2 FQGNSA. The CDR3 spells CASSWDSAYGYTF. CDR3 coding DNA: TGTGCCAGCAGCTGGGACAGCGCCTATGGCTACACCTTC.

This clonotype was counted ten times or more. The chain combines TRBV20-1 with TRBJ1-2; 10 bases are a match to TRBD1. V lost 5 bases and J lost 6; bases outside the gene matches: 12. This CDR3 comprises 15 residues. CDR1 DFQATT and CDR2 SNEGSKA come from the germline V gene (reference sequence). The CDR3 reads CSASTGTGVVNGYTF. As DNA, the CDR3 is TGCAGTGCTTCAACCGGGACAGGGGTTGTGAATGGCTACACCTTC.

The chain has TRBV4-1 and TRBJ2-5; TRBD2 is a possible D gene (5 bases). The CDR3 covers 16 residues. The germline CDR1 and CDR2 sequences are MGHRA and YSYEKL. Trimming left V 0 bases short and J 2 bases short, with 13 bases between. The CDR3 nucleotides read TGCGCCAGCAGCCAAGATATCGAGGGAAGTCAAGAGACCCAGTACTTC. It translates to CASSQDIEGSQETQYF.

This clonotype was picked up many times. The rearrangement links TRBV6-1 to TRBJ2-3, with TRBD2 as a possible D gene (5 bases). V was shortened by 1 base and J by 2 bases, with 10 bases between the two germline ends. The CDR3 has 15 amino acids. CDR1 is MNHNS and CDR2 is SASEGT in the germline V gene. DNA of the CDR3: TGTGCCAGCAGTGAAGAGTTCGACTACACAGATACGCAGTATTTT. It encodes CASSEEFDYTDTQYF.

There are many counts of this clonotype. This chain joins TRBV10-3 and TRBJ1-2, with a weak D call TRBD1 (6 bases). The germline gives CDR1 ENHRY, CDR2 SYGVKD. V lost 4 bases, J lost 8 bases, and 8 bases lay in between. CDR3 length: 11 amino acids. The CDR3 sequence is CAISGGRGYTF. CDR3 nucleotides: TGTGCCATCAGTGGGGGGCGCGGCTACACCTTC.

This clonotype was detected ten times or more. The rearrangement joins TRBV13 to TRBJ2-7; 8 nucleotides align to TRBD1. Germline CDR1 PRHDT, CDR2 FYEKMQ (reference sequence). The length of the CDR3 is 15 residues. Germline trimming cut 5 bases from V and 4 bases from J; bases unmatched to any gene: 10. CDR3 region: CASSRRDRSPYEQYF. The CDR3 DNA reads TGTGCCAGCAGCAGAAGGGACAGGTCGCCTTACGAGCAGTACTTC.

This clonotype occurred a few times. The chain is built from TRBV29-1 and TRBJ2-1; 11 bases fit TRBD1. Germline lookup yields CDR1 SQVTM and CDR2 ANQGSEA. This CDR3 comprises 14 residues. J was trimmed by 6 bases and V by 6 bases; bases with no gene match: 7. The CDR3 DNA sequence: TGCAGCGTGACCGGGACAGGGGGACCCAATGAGCAGTTCTTC. It encodes CSVTGTGGPNEQFF.

This clonotype was seen many times. The chain couples TRBV12-3 or TRBV12-4 to TRBJ2-7; D unresolved. Trimming took 3 bases from V and 2 from J, leaving 8 bases between them. This CDR3 spans 13 amino acids. In DNA form, the CDR3 reads TGTGCCAGCAGTTTCGGCGGCCCCTACGAGCAGTACTTC. It codes for CASSFGGPYEQYF.

In its sample, this clonotype was seen many times. The genes are TRBV7-8 and TRBJ2-7; weak D call: TRBD1 (5 bases). Trimming shortened V by 1 base and J by 2 bases, and 21 bases separated the two germline ends. CDR1 is SGHVS, CDR2 FQNEAQ, per germline. This CDR3 comprises 18 residues. For the CDR3, the DNA is TGTGCCAGCAGCTTAGACTGGATAGCCAGGGTGATCACCTACGAGCAGTACTTC. This gives the protein CASSLDWIARVITYEQYF.